Reported below is one TCR beta chain. No antigen is known for it. The CDR3 sequence is 14 residues long. V was pared by 0 bases and J by 6 bases, with 11 bases between. The source of the sample is a study of cytomegalovirus exposure and HLA in healthy donors. Study-wide findings and caveats: Specificity of a few CMV-associated chains for CMV antigens was verified in vitro. Investigators reported 164 TCR beta chains as tied to cytomegalovirus. The sole available immune exposure information was CMV serostatus. Most CMV-associated TCR beta chains were later found to appear HLA-restricted.

The study ran its PCR with 60 Vbeta and 13 Jbeta primers. The data were produced by immunoSEQ multiplex PCR, yet TCRdb's version contains in-frame clones alone and is incomplete. The data show around 150,000 clones, under 85% seen once. The origin of this receptor is a woman aged 30 to 39 in good health and CMV-seronegative. This sequence joins TRBV23-1 and TRBJ1-2; D remains unclear. TRBV23-1 carries the ORF label, with uncertain function. Sequencing was carried out using PBMCs. CDR3 in DNA: TGCGCCAGCAGTCAATCTCGGGAATTGGATGGCTACACCTTC. It translates to CASSQSRELDGYTF.